The 25 T cell receptor beta chains below all came from one sample that was sequenced in a study of shared clonotypes between healthy human individuals. TCRdb's table, derived via immunoSEQ multiplex PCR, lists solely in-frame clones and lacks some. This sample yields some 500,000 clones, of which approximately 95% are seen a single time; under 0.065% belongs to the top ten. Sample: naive CD4+ T cells sorted from blood. The subset here: CD45RA+ positively selected. Receptor source: a woman in her twenties or thirties in good health.

The sample holds one count of this clone. The V call is TRBV28, the J call TRBJ1-4; D perhaps matches TRBD1 (6 bases). The CDR3 sequence is 15 residues long. The V end lost 5 bases, the J end lost 7 bases, and 17 bases lay between the germline ends. Germline CDR1 is MDHEN and CDR2 is SYDVKM. CDR3 residues: CASSPRWTRGEKLFF. CDR3 in DNA: TGTGCCAGCAGTCCCCGATGGACCAGGGGTGAAAAACTGTTTTTT.

This chain joins TRBV30 and TRBJ1-6; 10 nucleotides align to TRBD1. With 5 bases clipped from V and 10 bases from J, the junction kept 8 bases outside the gene matches. Germline CDR1 and CDR2: GTSNPN and SVGIG (reference sequence). This CDR3 spans 14 amino acids. In DNA, the CDR3 is TGTGCCTGGGCCCCCGGGACAGGGGTATCACCCCTCCACTTT. Translating gives CAWAPGTGVSPLHF.

V and J are TRBV27 and TRBJ2-1; 10 bases map to TRBD2. The CDR3 runs to 19 residues. The J segment lost 1 base and the V segment lost 5 bases, leaving 14 bases of the junction unmatched. Germline V gene data show CDR1 as MNHEY and CDR2 as SMNVEV (reference sequence). The CDR3 loop reads CASSPLTPFSGRSYNEQFF. DNA of the CDR3: TGTGCCAGCAGTCCACTTACCCCCTTTAGCGGGAGGTCCTACAATGAGCAGTTCTTC.

This chain links TRBV11-1 with TRBJ2-3, with 14 nucleotides matching TRBD2. The germline V gene encodes CDR1 SGHAT and CDR2 FQDESV (reference sequence). V lost 4 bases to trimming and J lost 6 bases; unmatched junction nucleotides: 6. CDR3 length: 16 amino acids. CDR3 residues: CASSYGTSGSWDTQYF. DNA for the CDR3: TGTGCCAGCAGCTATGGGACTAGCGGGAGTTGGGATACGCAGTATTTT.

The V call is TRBV2, the J call TRBJ1-6; D unresolved. Per the germline V gene, CDR1 is SNHLY and CDR2 is FYNNEI. The CDR3 totals 14 residues. Trimming shortened V by 6 bases and J by 7 bases, and 13 bases separated the two germline ends. The CDR3 region has the DNA TGTGCCAGCAGGATGGAACAGCTAAATTCACCCCTCCACTTT. It encodes CASRMEQLNSPLHF. The entire variable domain, with the rest obtained from reference TRBV2 and TRBJ1-6, is as follows: EPEVTQTPSHQVTQMGQEVILRCVPISNHLYFYWYRQILGQKVEFLVSFYNNEISEKSEIFDDQFSVERPDGSNFTLKIRSTKLEDSAMYFCASRMEQLNSPLHFGNGTRLTVT.

The V call is TRBV27, the J call TRBJ2-2, with TRBD2 matching 13 bases. V shed 1 base, J shed 7 bases, and the junction held 6 bases outside the gene matches. Germline V gene lookup returns CDR1 MNHEY and CDR2 SMNVEV (reference sequence). CDR3 length: 17 residues. For the CDR3, the DNA is TGTGCCAGCAGTTTATTCCGGACTAGCGGGAGTGTCGGGGAGCTGTTTTTT. This encodes CASSLFRTSGSVGELFF.

The genes are TRBV18 and TRBJ2-7, with D maybe TRBD2 (6 bases). The CDR3 consists of 15 residues. Looked up from germline, CDR1 is KGHSH and CDR2 is LQKENI. V was shortened by 2 bases and J by 0 bases, with 11 bases between the two germline ends. The CDR3, as DNA: TGTGCCAGCTCACCAGGGGTAGCGGTCTCCTACGAGCAGTACTTC. It yields the protein CASSPGVAVSYEQYF.

The CDR3 DNA reads as TGTGCCACCAGCAGAGAGGACAGGGACACCGGGGAGCTGTTTTTT. It codes for CATSREDRDTGELFF. This chain uses TRBV15 with TRBJ2-2; 8 positions match TRBD1. The CDR3 has 15 amino acids. Germline CDR1 LNHNV, CDR2 YYDKDF (reference sequence). The ends lost 0 bases at V and 3 bases at J; junction bases unmatched: 0.

The CDR3 coding sequence is TGTGCCTGGAAGACGGGGCCGAGCACAGATACGCAGTATTTT. Protein product: CAWKTGPSTDTQYF. V and J are TRBV30 and TRBJ2-3; D assignment may be TRBD1 or TRBD2 (5 bases each). The CDR3 sequence is 14 residues long. V lost 4 bases and J 0 bases, leaving 11 bases between the germline ends. Germline-derived CDR1 and CDR2 are GTSNPN and SVGIG (reference sequence).

The chain combines TRBV6-5 with TRBJ2-2, with a weak D call TRBD2 (5 bases). V lost 3 bases and J lost 6, with 11 bases in between. Germline CDR1 is MNHEY and CDR2 is SVGAGI. The CDR3 runs to 14 residues. CDR3: CASSYPERAGELFF. CDR3 DNA sequence: TGTGCCAGCAGTTATCCGGAGAGGGCCGGGGAGCTGTTTTTT.

The chain uses TRBV5-4 and TRBJ2-1; tentatively, D is TRBD2 (7 bases). This CDR3 contains 15 residues. Per germline, CDR1 SGHNT and CDR2 YYREEE (reference sequence). V gave up 5 bases and J gave up 0 bases, with 12 bases separating them. Here the CDR3 reads CASSSRGASYNEQFF. CDR3 in DNA: TGTGCCAGCAGTTCTCGGGGGGCCTCCTACAATGAGCAGTTCTTC.

This chain uses TRBV7-2 with TRBJ2-3; D is perhaps TRBD1 or TRBD2 (5 bases each). CDR1 is SGHTA and CDR2 is FQGNSA in the germline V gene. The CDR3 sequence is 12 residues long. V was trimmed by 5 bases and J by 6 bases, leaving 9 bases between them. CDR3: CASSRWGDTQYF. DNA of the CDR3: TGTGCCAGCAGCCGCTGGGGGGATACGCAGTATTTT.

The chain employs TRBV5-4 and TRBJ2-5; a weak D match, TRBD1 (5 bases). The end of the DNA aligns better with TRBJ2-7, so the J call may be wrong. This CDR3 is 15 amino acids long. The V gene's germline CDR1 is SGHNT and CDR2 YYREEE (reference sequence). Here the CDR3 reads CASSLVPDSSYEQYF. The CDR3 nucleotides are TGTGCCAGCAGCTTGGTTCCAGACAGCTCCTACGAGCAGTACTTC.

The count of this clone is one. The rearrangement uses TRBV5-8 and TRBJ2-1; D is unresolved. With 3 bases removed from V and 6 bases from J, the gap between germline ends came to 22 bases. The germline CDR1 and CDR2 sequences are SGHTS and YDEGEE. The CDR3 contains 17 residues. As DNA, the CDR3 is TGTGCCAGCAGCTCGGCCGGAGTAGCCTGGGCCTCCAATGAGCAGTTCTTC. Its translation is CASSSAGVAWASNEQFF.

Comment on this clone: Other DNA variants within this sample encode the same CDR3. J is TRBJ2-5 and V is TRBV18; D may match TRBD1 or TRBD2 (7 bases each). The V gene's germline CDR1 is KGHSH and CDR2 LQKENI. The ends were cut back, 3 bases at V and 4 bases at J, with 12 bases in the middle. The CDR3 has 14 residues. In DNA form, the CDR3 reads TGTGCCAGCTCACCGGGAGGGGGCGGAGAGACCCAGTACTTC. Amino acid sequence: CASSPGGGGETQYF. The full variable domain, in which reference TRBV18 and TRBJ2-5 provide the parts outside the CDR3, is NAGVMQNPRHLVRRRGQEARLRCSPMKGHSHVYWYRQLPEEGLKFMVYLQKENIIDESGMPKERFSAEFPKEGPSILRIQQVVRGDSAAYFCASSPGGGGETQYFGPGTRLLVL.

The rearrangement joins TRBV28 to TRBJ2-7; D might be TRBD1 (6 bases). CDR3 size: 14 residues. The V gene's germline CDR1 is MDHEN and CDR2 SYDVKM. Trimming took 6 bases from V and 5 from J, leaving 17 bases between them. CDR3 residues: CASSLRGGGHEQYF. In nucleotides, the CDR3 is TGTGCCAGCAGCCTAAGGGGTGGGGGCCACGAGCAGTACTTC.

The J gene is TRBJ2-7, the V gene TRBV6-1; maybe TRBD2 (5 bases). The CDR3 totals 15 residues. V was trimmed by 2 bases and J by 6 bases, leaving 17 bases between them. Germline CDR1 and CDR2: MNHNS and SASEGT. CDR3 protein: CASSERGLPDREQYF. Here the CDR3 DNA reads TGTGCCAGCAGTGAACGAGGGCTACCGGATCGCGAGCAGTACTTC.

This clone was recorded only once. The V and J genes are TRBV5-1 and TRBJ2-3; 8 bases map to TRBD1. The CDR3 is 17 residues long. The germline CDR1 and CDR2 sequences are SGHRS and YFSETQ. The junction had 10 bases not matched to a gene; V was cut back by 2 bases and J by 2 bases. The DNA for the CDR3 is TGCGCCAGCAGCTTTCGGGGTGACAGGGGTCCCACAGATACGCAGTATTTT. Its translation: CASSFRGDRGPTDTQYF. The variable domain in full, completed from reference TRBV5-1 and TRBJ2-3, reads KAGVTQTPRYLIKTRGQQVTLSCSPISGHRSVSWYQQTPGQGLQFLFEYFSETQRNKGNFPGRFSGRQFSNSRSEMNVSTLELGDSALYLCASSFRGDRGPTDTQYFGPGTRLTVL.

The chain links TRBV5-1 to TRBJ1-1; possible D gene TRBD1, 5 bases. The CDR3 totals 14 residues. The V gene's germline CDR1 is SGHRS and CDR2 YFSETQ. With 0 bases removed from V and 6 bases from J, the gap between germline ends came to 12 bases. For the CDR3, the DNA is TGCGCCAGCAGCTTGGAGGGGTCCGGCCCTGAAGCTTTCTTT. Its protein is CASSLEGSGPEAFF.

This sequence joins TRBV28 and TRBJ1-1; the D gene is possibly TRBD1 (6 bases). Germline V CDR1 and CDR2: MDHEN, SYDVKM. The V end was cut by 9 bases, the J end by 1 base, with 21 bases between. The CDR3 consists of 16 residues. Here the CDR3 reads CASDTGGLRSNTEAFF. For the CDR3, the DNA is TGTGCCAGTGACACGGGGGGGCTTCGTTCGAACACTGAAGCTTTCTTT.

This clone was seen a single time. The chain is built from TRBV15 and TRBJ1-5, with 7 positions matching TRBD1. J was trimmed by 4 bases and V by 2 bases; bases with no gene match: 8. The CDR3 loop spans 16 amino acids. Per the germline V gene, CDR1 is LNHNV and CDR2 is YYDKDF (reference sequence). Here the CDR3 reads CATSRRTGGRNQPQHF. The CDR3 DNA reads as TGTGCCACCAGCAGACGGACAGGAGGGAGAAATCAGCCCCAGCATTTT.

The chain uses TRBV5-1 and TRBJ2-7; 12 nucleotides agree with TRBD2. In germline, CDR1 is SGHRS, CDR2 YFSETQ. V was pared by 9 bases and J by 4 bases, with 8 bases of the junction left unmatched. This CDR3 region has 14 residues. CDR3 loop: CATSTSGSPYEQYF. As DNA, the CDR3 is TGCGCCACTTCGACTAGCGGGAGCCCGTACGAGCAGTACTTC.

The chain is built from TRBV7-6 and TRBJ2-2; 7 bases match TRBD1. The CDR3 runs to 17 residues. Germline V gives CDR1 SGHVS, CDR2 FNYEAQ. The ends lost 5 bases at V and 4 bases at J; junction bases unmatched: 13. CDR3 coding DNA: TGTGCCAGCAGCCCAAACCTAGGGACAGTGGGCACCGGGGAGCTGTTTTTT. This gives the protein CASSPNLGTVGTGELFF.

J is TRBJ1-2 and V is TRBV27, with D tentatively TRBD1 (5 bases). Germline V lookup: CDR1 MNHEY, CDR2 SMNVEV (reference sequence). The CDR3 totals 14 residues. Trimming stripped 6 bases from V and 2 bases from J, with 13 bases between. DNA of the CDR3: TGTGCCAGCAGCCGGATTGGGGCGAACTATGGCTACACCTTC. It yields the protein CASSRIGANYGYTF.

The V gene is TRBV11-2, the J gene TRBJ2-4; TRBD2 aligns across 9 bases. The CDR3 runs to 15 residues. With V trimmed by 4 bases and J by 4 bases, 5 bases remained unmatched. Per germline, CDR1 SGHAT and CDR2 FQNNGV. This CDR3 is CASSSWAGGKNIQYF. The CDR3 nucleotides read TGTGCCAGCAGCTCCTGGGCGGGAGGGAAAAACATTCAGTACTTC.